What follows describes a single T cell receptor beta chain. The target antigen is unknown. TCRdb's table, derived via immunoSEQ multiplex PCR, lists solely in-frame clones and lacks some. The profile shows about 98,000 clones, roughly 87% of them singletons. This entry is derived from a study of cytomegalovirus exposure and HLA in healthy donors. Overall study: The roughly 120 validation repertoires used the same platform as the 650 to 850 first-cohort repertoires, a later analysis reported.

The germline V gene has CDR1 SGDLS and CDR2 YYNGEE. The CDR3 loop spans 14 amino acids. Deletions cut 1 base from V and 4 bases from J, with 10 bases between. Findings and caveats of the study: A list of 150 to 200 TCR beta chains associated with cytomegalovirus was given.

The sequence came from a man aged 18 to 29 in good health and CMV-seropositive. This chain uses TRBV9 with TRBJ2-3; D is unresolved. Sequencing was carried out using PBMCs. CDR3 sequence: CASSVTHTSDTQYF. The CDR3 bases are TGTGCCAGCAGCGTAACGCACACGTCAGATACGCAGTATTTT.